Each of the 15 T cell receptor beta chains below was sequenced from the same sample in a study of post-analysis software for immune sequencing data. The antigens for these receptors are not known. Study results and caveats: Four or five TRBV segments were more frequent in patients than controls; TRBV5-6, TRBV5-1 and TRBV20-1 belonged to this group.

Unique molecular identifiers were present in the TCR beta cDNA libraries. TCRdb passed the PCR reads through MiXCR, listing each CDR3 protein once. The sample contains about 260,000 distinct CDR3 sequences, roughly a third of which appear only once. Material: blood. These receptor sequences come from a girl aged 10 to 17 with multiple sclerosis.

This clonotype was recorded many times. This chain joins TRBV5-1 and TRBJ2-1; no clear D. V lost 4 bases, J lost 8 bases, and 10 bases lay in between. CDR1 and CDR2 from the germline V gene are SGHRS and YFSETQ. This CDR3 contains 12 residues. CDR3 region: CASSSVGDEQFF. CDR3 nucleotide sequence: TGCGCCAGCAGCAGCGTTGGGGATGAGCAGTTCTTC.

Points on this clonotype: A much larger clone sits a single nucleotide away, making a read error possible. The V gene is TRBV6-1, the J gene TRBJ1-4; D uncertain. V dropped 7 bases and J dropped 7 bases, with 13 bases sitting between them. This CDR3 contains 13 residues. The germline gives CDR1 MNHNS, CDR2 SASEGT. In DNA form, the CDR3 reads TGTGCCAGCACCCAAGTGGGGAGTGAAAAACTGTTTTTT. Protein: CASTQVGSEKLFF.

Remarks on this clonotype: A much larger clone differs by one base, so this may be a read error. V is TRBV7-6 and J is TRBJ2-5; 7 nucleotides align to TRBD1. CDR3 size: 15 residues. Germline CDR1 is SGHVS and CDR2 is FNYEAQ. In DNA, the CDR3 is TGTGTCAGCAGCTCGATGACAGGGTCTGGGGAGACCCAGTACTTC. This codes for CVSSSMTGSGETQYF.

Many counts were recorded for this clonotype. The rearrangement joins TRBV29-1 to TRBJ2-3; 7 bases map to TRBD2. Germline loops: CDR1 SQVTM, CDR2 ANQGSEA. The J segment lost 5 bases and the V segment lost 8 bases, leaving 16 bases of the junction unmatched. The CDR3 consists of 15 residues. This CDR3 is CSCRRNGGSGDTQYF. CDR3 nucleotides: TGCAGCTGCCGTCGGAACGGGGGGTCTGGAGATACGCAGTATTTT.

This clonotype was picked up many times. The V gene is TRBV7-7, the J gene TRBJ2-7; 8 nucleotides match TRBD2. The CDR3 consists of 13 residues. CDR1 is SSHAT, CDR2 FNYEAQ, per germline (reference sequence). V lost 4 bases and J lost 6; bases outside the gene matches: 5. The DNA for the CDR3 is TGTGCCAGCAGCTCGGGACTAGTCGGCGAGCAGTACTTC. Translating gives CASSSGLVGEQYF.

Many counts were recorded for this clonotype. This chain links TRBV20-1 with TRBJ2-1, with 7 bases identical to TRBD2. The V gene end was trimmed by 3 bases and the J gene end by 8 bases; junction bases not matched to a gene: 10. There are 14 residues in the CDR3. CDR1 DFQATT and CDR2 SNEGSKA come from the germline V gene (reference sequence). CDR3 sequence: CSASGASGGYEQFF. DNA of the CDR3: TGCAGTGCTAGTGGGGCTAGCGGCGGATATGAGCAGTTCTTC.

The chain couples TRBV7-8 to TRBJ2-3; TRBD1 aligns across 8 bases. V shed 2 bases and J 4 bases; nucleotides not matched to a gene: 2. The V gene's germline CDR1 is SGHVS and CDR2 FQNEAQ. The CDR3 spans 14 residues. The CDR3 is CASSLLQGADTQYF. DNA for the CDR3: TGTGCCAGCAGCTTATTACAGGGGGCAGATACGCAGTATTTT.

This clonotype was seen ten or more times. The rearrangement links TRBV6-5 to TRBJ2-7, with D possibly TRBD2 on 5 matching bases. Per germline, CDR1 MNHEY and CDR2 SVGAGI. Trimming cost V 5 bases and J 3 bases, with 11 bases left between them. This CDR3 is built from 13 residues. The CDR3 region is CASSPGMSYEQYF. The CDR3 region has the DNA TGTGCCAGCAGTCCGGGGATGAGCTACGAGCAGTACTTC.

This clonotype was detected only once. CDR3 in DNA: TGCGCCAGCAGCTTGGCCGGGTCAGTCCTTGAAACTAACTATGGCTACACCTTC. This translates into CASSLAGSVLETNYGYTF. This chain links TRBV5-1 with TRBJ1-2, with D uncertain. V was clipped by 0 bases and J by 0 bases, with 18 bases between them. Germline CDR1 is SGHRS and CDR2 is YFSETQ. The CDR3 runs to 18 residues.

This clonotype has just one count. The chain carries TRBV12-3 or TRBV12-4 and TRBJ1-6; TRBD1 is a possible D gene (6 bases). Trimming pared 3 bases from V and 7 bases from J, leaving 19 bases between. The CDR3 has 17 amino acids. Written as DNA, the CDR3 is TGTGCCAGCAGTTTCGCTCGAAAGGGGGGAGGGAATTCACCCCTCCACTTT. This translates into CASSFARKGGGNSPLHF.

A few counts support this clonotype. This sequence may be a read error, since a much larger clone differs from it by one base. The chain employs TRBV5-1 and TRBJ2-6, with a weak D call TRBD1 (5 bases). CDR1 is SGHRS, CDR2 YFSETQ, per germline. CDR3 length equals 16 residues. CDR3 region: CASSSDGNSGANVRTF. In DNA form, the CDR3 reads TGCGCCAGCAGCTCGGACGGAAACTCTGGGGCCAACGTCCGGACTTTC.

This chain links TRBV18 with TRBJ1-1; no clear D gene. Trimming left V 3 bases short and J 4 bases short, with 15 bases between. CDR1 KGHSH and CDR2 LQKENI come from the germline V gene. The CDR3 covers 15 residues. This CDR3 reads CASSPLPGRGTEAFF. CDR3 DNA sequence: TGTGCCAGCTCACCCCTCCCCGGCCGGGGCACTGAAGCTTTCTTT.

This clonotype was observed at least ten times. This chain joins TRBV24-1 and TRBJ2-1; 7 nucleotides align to TRBD2. Losses at the gene ends were 2 bases for V and 7 bases for J; bases not matched to a gene: 4. Looked up from germline, CDR1 is KGHDR and CDR2 is SFDVKD. The CDR3 is 14 amino acids. Here the CDR3 DNA reads TGTGCCACCAGTGATTACCAGGGAGGGAATGAGCAGTTCTTC. As protein: CATSDYQGGNEQFF.

The chain uses TRBV3-1 and TRBJ1-4; D is undetermined. V lost 4 bases to trimming and J lost 2 bases, with 8 bases between them. The germline gives CDR1 LGHDT, CDR2 YNNKEL (reference sequence). This CDR3 has 14 amino acids. The CDR3 here is CASSPPGTNEKLFF. As DNA, the CDR3 is TGTGCCAGCAGCCCGCCCGGGACTAATGAAAAACTGTTTTTT.

This clonotype has a count of ten or more. The chain combines TRBV4-1 with TRBJ2-3; TRBD2 agrees at 11 bases. Germline-derived CDR1 and CDR2 are MGHRA and YSYEKL. The junction had 4 bases not matched to a gene; V was cut back by 5 bases and J by 0 bases. CDR3 length: 16 residues. The CDR3 loop is CASSEPSGGSTDTQYF. CDR3 DNA sequence: TGCGCCAGCAGCGAGCCTAGCGGGGGGAGCACAGATACGCAGTATTTT.